The T cell receptor beta chain described here comes from a study of CD8 T cells in Susac syndrome. The study's findings and limits: The study acknowledged a relatively small number of individuals in its TCR sequencing and HLA analysis.

V trimming: 3 bases; J trimming: 7 bases; junction bases outside the gene matches: 7. The CDR3 sequence is 14 residues long. CDR1 is SQVTM and CDR2 is ANQGSEA in the germline V gene. Negative isolation was used for CD8+ and CD4+ T cells and FACS enrichment for TEMRA cells. This clonotype was recorded once. What it recognizes is unknown. Reverse transcription of roughly 0.5 to 1 ug RNA was carried out with random hexamers. immunoSEQ multiplex PCR amplified TCR beta CDR3 across 54 Vbeta, 13 Jbeta. TCRdb processed the immunoSEQ multiplex PCR reads anew with MiXCR; each CDR3 protein has one entry. The sample comprises around 190,000 distinct CDR3 sequences, over 85% of which are singletons, and 0.085% to 0.13% rests with the top ten.

The chain uses TRBV29-1 and TRBJ2-3; 10 nucleotides match TRBD2. Specimen: CD4+ T cells from PBMCs. This TCR was sampled from a human donor in good health. CDR3 protein: CSVEASGRRNTQYF. CDR3 DNA: TGCAGCGTTGAGGCTAGCGGGAGACGAAATACGCAGTATTTT.